This T cell receptor (beta chain) was sequenced during a study of Ad26.COV2.S vaccination and SARS-CoV-2 variants. The CDR3 extends over 11 amino acids. Unmatched junction bases numbered 1, after V lost 8 bases and J lost 3 bases. Germline CDR1 GTSNPN, CDR2 SVGIG (reference sequence). TCRdb keeps only in-frame clones here, not all; method: immunoSEQ multiplex PCR. This sample yields about 240,000 clones, of which around 89% are seen a single time; over 8.5% belongs to the top ten. Noted treatment: roughly 19 received Ad26.COV2.S at low or high dose, single or two shots; roughly five received placebo; per-sample allocation not given. Sampling was performed 63 days after the first vaccine or placebo injection.

The sequences come from peripheral blood, collected in a trial of Ad26.COV2.S vaccine versus placebo. This receptor was obtained from a person aged 18-65 years who received the Ad26.COV2.S COVID-19 vaccine or a placebo. This chain links TRBV30 with TRBJ2-7; 10 bases line up with TRBD2. CDR3 in amino acids: CAVAGGYEQYF. CDR3 DNA: TGTGCCGTAGCGGGAGGCTACGAGCAGTACTTC.